This TCR beta chain was sequenced in a study of T cells after somatic rescue of genetic block. Only in-frame clones appear in the TCRdb table, and some are missing; sequencing was by immunoSEQ multiplex PCR. The sample consists of about 12,000 clones, roughly two thirds of them appearing once. Per the germline V gene, CDR1 is SGHDT and CDR2 is YYEEEE. The CDR3 has 14 residues. The junction had 5 bases not matched to a gene; V was cut back by 1 base and J by 5 bases. The sequence was obtained from a boy aged 5-17 years. V gene TRBV5-6 combines with J gene TRBJ2-7; 8 bases map to TRBD1. Material: peripheral blood mononuclear cells (PBMCs). This chain's CDR3 is CASSLRTGIHEQYF. The CDR3, as DNA: TGTGCCAGCAGCTTGAGGACAGGGATCCACGAGCAGTACTTC.